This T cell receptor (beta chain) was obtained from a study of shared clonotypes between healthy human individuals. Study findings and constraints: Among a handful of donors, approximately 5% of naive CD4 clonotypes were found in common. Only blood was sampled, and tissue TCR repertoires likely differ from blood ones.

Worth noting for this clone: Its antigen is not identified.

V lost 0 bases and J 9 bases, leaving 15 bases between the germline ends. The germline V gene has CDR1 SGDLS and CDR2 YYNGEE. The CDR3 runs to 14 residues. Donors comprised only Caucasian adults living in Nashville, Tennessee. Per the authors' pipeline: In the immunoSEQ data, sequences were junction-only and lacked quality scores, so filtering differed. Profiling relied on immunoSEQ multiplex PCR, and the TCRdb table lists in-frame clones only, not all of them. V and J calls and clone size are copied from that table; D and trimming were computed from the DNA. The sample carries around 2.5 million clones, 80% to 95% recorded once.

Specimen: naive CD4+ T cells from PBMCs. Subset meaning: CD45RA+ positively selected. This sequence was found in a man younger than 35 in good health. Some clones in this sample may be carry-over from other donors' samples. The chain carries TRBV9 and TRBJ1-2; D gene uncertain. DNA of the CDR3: TGTGCCAGCAGCGTAGGCGTTCCCTTCAGCAGCTACACCTTC. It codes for CASSVGVPFSSYTF.